This TCR beta chain is from a study of T-cell memory formation after mild COVID-19 listed by TCRdb under 2021. Looking at the study overall: TCR sequence clusters from the two donors were largely donor specific. T-cell clones expanding and contracting after mild COVID-19 in two donors were tracked by longitudinal TCRalpha and TCRbeta repertoire sequencing. Two young, previously healthy adult volunteers made up the cohort, one male and one female.

Ficoll-Paque density gradient centrifugation was the method used to isolate PBMCs. What the authors observed across the whole study: Some responding clones were found in pre-infection memory, which suggests that pre-existing cross-reactive memory T cells took part in the SARS-CoV-2 response. From day 15 to 85, contracting clones showed balanced CD4/CD8 phenotypes, whereas a second wave of clones that expanded from day 15 to 37 leaned towards CD4+. Only a couple of mild cases were covered by the study, and larger cohorts that include severe cases with pre-infection samples were considered necessary. Whether the second-wave clones peaking on day 37 were SARS-CoV-2 specific was not confirmed. Contracting CD4+ clones were found mainly in CM and EM memory subsets, while CD8+ clones were enriched in EMRA.

Sequenced on an Illumina NovaSeq 6000. Using 5'RACE with constant-segment primers, TCRalpha and TCRbeta cDNA libraries were constructed, with sample barcodes and unique molecular identifiers added in the process. Trizol reagent was used to extract RNA from every sample. The libraries were amplified in two PCR steps, and the second step added a second sample barcode and Illumina TruSeq adapters. Libraries were sequenced on an Illumina NovaSeq with 2 x 150 bp paired-end reads. For the original study's pipeline: The reads were demultiplexed and collapsed into UMI-guided consensus sequences using migec v1.2.7. Using mixcr v2.1.11, UMI consensuses were aligned to TRA and TRB V and J templates and then assembled into clonotypes. Clonotypes were classified as expanded or contracted when called significant by both edgeR and NoisET, with noise models trained on biological replicates. For edgeR calls, the cutoffs were a false discovery rate-adjusted p below 0.01 and a log2 fold-change threshold of 1. PCA with hierarchical clustering of max-normalized trajectories of the 1000 most abundant clonotypes was used as exploratory dynamics analysis. The CD4 or CD8 phenotype of responding clones was assigned using the separately sequenced CD4+ and CD8+ repertoires. TCRdb reprocessed the public reads (quality trimming at Q25 with fastp, clone calling with MiXCR) and kept in-frame beta chains. One record per CDR3 amino acid sequence lists the most common genes and DNA. The V and J calls and clone size are TCRdb's, not the authors'. The sample contains 250,000 to 350,000 distinct CDR3 sequences, about 17% of them found a single time. The ten largest account for roughly 23% of the sample.

CDR1 and CDR2 are drawn from the germline V gene (reference sequence): DFQATT, SNEGSKA. The CDR3 runs 13 residues from the cysteine to the phenylalanine. CDR3 DNA is the only sequence kept; it has 39 bases, read in frame from the first base. Trimming at the junction amounts to 6 bases on V and 3 bases on J, and the germline ends lie 13 bases apart. Turning to this clonotype: This receptor's antigen is unknown. One base away there is no much larger clone; base qualities are not given.

The receptor chain draws on TRBV20-1 and TRBJ2-3, with TRBD2 tentatively as D gene (6 bases match). The receptor was derived from a man aged 18 to 29 who had mild COVID-19 (a few samples of this study predate the infection). The sample titles of this study are shuffled in the database, so cell type and time point are left out; the donor was told from shared clones. Sequences were obtained from PBMCs or a T cell subset sorted from them (not recorded which). The DNA is TGCAGTGCGAGGGCTGGAGGGACAGATACGCAGTATTTT. Its protein reads: CSARAGGTDTQYF.